These T cell receptor beta chains were read from a single sample in a study of T cells in Graves' hyperthyroidism and ophthalmopathy. TCRdb recomputed calls from the multiplex PCR reads with MiXCR, one row per CDR3 protein. The data hold roughly 400,000 distinct CDR3 sequences, with around 25% observed a single time. The specimen was blood. All receptors come from a man aged 50 to 59 with Graves' hyperthyroidism. CDR3s include the opening cysteine and the closing phenylalanine or tryptophan. Each record gives: V gene, clone size, J gene, D gene, CDR3 protein, CDR3 DNA. D genes are given only for firm matches. Not every row has a clone size; where given, it reads once, few, many or a size class.

>TRBV6-9|.|TRBJ1-1|TRBD1
CASSYGQGAAEAFF
TGTGCCAGCAGTTACGGGCAGGGGGCCGCTGAAGCTTTCTTT
>TRBV7-6|many|TRBJ2-1|TRBD2
CASSVLGSGIYNEQFF
TGTGCCAGCAGCGTACTAGGTAGCGGGATCTACAATGAGCAGTTCTTC
>TRBV12-5|many|TRBJ2-3|TRBD2
CASGLATSGRLTDTQYF
TGTGCTAGTGGTTTGGCTACTAGCGGGAGGCTTACAGATACGCAGTATTTT
>TRBV30|many|TRBJ1-6|.
CAWSGQPNSPLHF
TGTGCCTGGAGTGGACAGCCTAATTCACCCCTCCACTTT
>TRBV9|few|TRBJ1-3|TRBD1
CASSASGTGTGNTIYF
TGTGCCAGCAGCGCCTCCGGGACAGGGACTGGAAACACCATATATTTT
>TRBV5-1|.|TRBJ2-5|TRBD2
CASSPGLVRLETQYF
TGCGCCAGCAGCCCCGGACTAGTTCGGTTGGAGACCCAGTACTTC
>TRBV18|many|TRBJ1-5|.
CASSQGGDQPQHF
TGTGCCAGCTCTCAGGGTGGGGATCAGCCCCAGCATTTT
>TRBV6-1|few|TRBJ2-5|.
CASSPMGGGETQYF
TGTGCCAGCAGCCCCATGGGGGGCGGAGAGACCCAGTACTTC
>TRBV5-1|.|TRBJ2-7|.
CASSLAARNEQYF
TGCGCCAGCAGCTTGGCCGCGAGGAACGAGCAGTACTTC
>TRBV7-2|.|TRBJ2-1|.
CASSTKGSSHEQFF
TGTGCCAGCAGCACGAAGGGGTCGTCCCACGAGCAGTTCTTC
>TRBV28|.|TRBJ2-1|TRBD2
CASSPPLAGGSSYNEQFF
TGTGCCAGCAGTCCCCCACTAGCGGGAGGGTCCTCCTACAATGAGCAGTTCTTC
>TRBV2|.|TRBJ1-1|.
CASSEALLDFGVGAFF
TGTGCCAGCAGTGAAGCGCTTTTAGATTTTGGGGTGGGAGCTTTCTTT
>TRBV4-2|.|TRBJ2-1|.
CASSQDGDPAPGEQFF
TGTGCCAGCAGCCAAGACGGGGACCCCGCACCGGGGGAGCAGTTCTTC
>TRBV19|few|TRBJ1-2|.
CASSIRGWTYGYTF
TGTGCCAGTAGTATAAGGGGATGGACCTATGGCTACACCTTC
>TRBV6-1|many|TRBJ2-7|TRBD1
CASSVTGTGAYEQYF
TGTGCCAGCAGTGTAACCGGGACAGGAGCCTACGAGCAGTACTTC
>TRBV29-1|few|TRBJ2-7|.
CSALPRDAYEQYF
TGCAGCGCTCTTCCCCGGGACGCTTACGAGCAGTACTTC
>TRBV7-9|.|TRBJ2-7|.
CASSSDHSGTPSYEQYF
TGTGCCAGCAGCTCAGACCACTCCGGGACACCATCCTACGAGCAGTACTTC
>TRBV6-2/TRBV6-3|.|TRBJ1-1|.
CASSYSADQAFF
TGTGCCAGCAGTTACTCGGCAGATCAAGCTTTCTTT
>TRBV28|.|TRBJ2-3|TRBD2
CASSFGGAGGGGTQYF
TGTGCCAGCAGCTTCGGGGGGGCGGGAGGCGGAGGTACGCAGTATTTT
>TRBV12-3/TRBV12-4|.|TRBJ2-7|.
CANHPYEQYF
TGTGCCAATCACCCCTACGAGCAGTACTTC
>TRBV5-1|few|TRBJ2-3|TRBD2
CASSLGGFTDTQYF
TGCGCCAGCAGCCTGGGGGGGTTCACAGATACGCAGTATTTT
>TRBV12-3/TRBV12-4|many|TRBJ2-5|TRBD2
CASSLSGLVEETQYF
TGTGCCAGCAGTCTCTCGGGACTAGTGGAAGAGACCCAGTACTTC
>TRBV10-3|.|TRBJ2-3|.
CAISDTTSTDTQYF
TGTGCCATCAGTGACACCACTAGCACAGATACGCAGTATTTT
>TRBV27|few|TRBJ2-1|TRBD2
CASSFGLANNEQFF
TGTGCCAGCAGTTTCGGACTAGCGAACAATGAGCAGTTCTTC
>TRBV5-1|.|TRBJ2-2|TRBD2
CASSFGLATGTGELFF
TGCGCCAGCAGCTTCGGACTAGCGACGGGCACCGGGGAGCTGTTTTTT
>TRBV5-1|.|TRBJ2-5|TRBD1
CASSPGQGGRVETQYF
TGCGCCAGCAGCCCGGGACAGGGAGGGAGAGTGGAGACCCAGTACTTC
>TRBV12-3/TRBV12-4|few|TRBJ2-3|.
CASSSPPLALSDTQYF
TGTGCCAGCAGTTCCCCCCCCCTAGCGCTCTCGGATACGCAGTATTTT
>TRBV6-8|.|TRBJ1-5|.
CASSYPGPIVNQPQHF
TGTGCCAGCAGTTACCCGGGACCCATCGTTAATCAGCCCCAGCATTTT
>TRBV6-4|few|TRBJ2-3|TRBD2
CASSGLAGDTQYF
TGTGCCAGCAGTGGACTAGCGGGAGATACGCAGTATTTT
>TRBV18|many|TRBJ2-3|.
CASTPTAKSTDTQYF
TGTGCCAGCACCCCGACAGCAAAGAGCACAGATACGCAGTATTTT
>TRBV6-1|.|TRBJ2-7|.
CASSQVGGLEQYF
TGTGCCAGCAGTCAGGTGGGGGGATTGGAGCAGTACTTC
>TRBV9|.|TRBJ2-1|TRBD2
CASSSGLAGLNEQFF
TGTGCCAGCAGCTCTGGACTAGCGGGTCTGAATGAGCAGTTCTTC
>TRBV29-1|few|TRBJ2-1|TRBD2
CSASGISSYNEQFF
TGCAGCGCTAGCGGGATTAGCTCCTACAATGAGCAGTTCTTC
>TRBV15|.|TRBJ1-2|.
CATGGNGYTF
TGTGCCACCGGAGGTAATGGCTACACCTTC
>TRBV20-1|many|TRBJ2-4|TRBD1
CSARKGQGSYIQYF
TGCAGTGCTAGGAAGGGACAGGGGAGTTACATTCAGTACTTC
>TRBV7-2|few|TRBJ1-6|.
CASSSNYSPLHF
TGTGCCAGCAGCTCTAATTATTCACCCCTCCACTTT
>TRBV11-2|many|TRBJ1-1|.
CASSLDRRRLNTEAFF
TGTGCCAGCAGCTTAGATCGGAGGCGCCTGAACACTGAAGCTTTCTTT
>TRBV2|many|TRBJ2-5|TRBD2
CASSVVGGETQYF
TGTGCCAGCAGTGTTGTGGGGGGGGAGACCCAGTACTTC
>TRBV9|few|TRBJ2-7|TRBD1
CASSVEVTGSRQYF
TGTGCCAGCAGCGTAGAGGTGACAGGGAGCAGGCAGTACTTC
>TRBV11-2|few|TRBJ2-3|TRBD2
CASSLEGPNSGRSQDTQYF
TGTGCCAGCAGCTTAGAGGGGCCTAATAGCGGGAGGTCTCAAGATACGCAGTATTTT
>TRBV20-1|.|TRBJ2-5|.
CSARGLETQYF
TGCAGTGCTAGGGGCTTGGAGACCCAGTACTTC
>TRBV6-2/TRBV6-3|.|TRBJ2-2|.
CASKVRNIPHTGELFF
TGTGCCAGCAAAGTTAGGAACATCCCCCACACCGGGGAGCTGTTTTTT
>TRBV27|.|TRBJ2-7|.
CASSLYTSVDEQYF
TGTGCCAGCAGTTTATATACCTCAGTAGACGAGCAGTACTTC
>TRBV20-1|.|TRBJ1-4|.
CSAPDSNREKLFF
TGCAGTGCTCCGGACAGCAACCGGGAAAAACTGTTTTTT
>TRBV5-1|few|TRBJ2-1|TRBD1
CASSLAGTGGYNEQFF
TGCGCCAGCAGCTTGGCCGGGACAGGGGGGTACAATGAGCAGTTCTTC
>TRBV4-2|.|TRBJ2-7|.
CASSQTQDNYEQYF
TGTGCCAGCAGCCAAACGCAGGATAACTACGAGCAGTACTTC
>TRBV19|.|TRBJ1-1|.
CASSIGQLNTEAFF
TGTGCCAGTAGTATCGGGCAGCTCAACACTGAAGCTTTCTTT
>TRBV9|few|TRBJ2-1|TRBD2
CASSVESAGGPDEQFF
TGTGCCAGCAGCGTAGAGAGCGCGGGAGGGCCCGATGAGCAGTTCTTC
>TRBV29-1|many|TRBJ1-1|.
CSVGVMNTEAFF
TGCAGCGTAGGGGTTATGAACACTGAAGCTTTCTTT
>TRBV20-1|few|TRBJ2-1|TRBD2
CSARGTSGSGEQFF
TGCAGTGCTAGGGGGACTAGCGGGAGCGGTGAGCAGTTCTTC
>TRBV5-1|.|TRBJ2-5|.
CASSSDTGETQYF
TGCGCCAGCAGCTCGGATACCGGGGAGACCCAGTACTTC
>TRBV20-1|few|TRBJ1-1|.
CSAGTKASSRATEAFF
TGCAGTGCTGGGACCAAGGCGAGTTCGAGGGCGACTGAAGCTTTCTTT
>TRBV7-9|.|TRBJ2-1|TRBD2
CASSLPSGTSGSRGEQFF
TGTGCCAGCAGCTTGCCTTCCGGGACTAGCGGGAGCAGAGGGGAGCAGTTCTTC
>TRBV3-1|few|TRBJ2-5|.
CASSQDKSGAQYF
TGTGCCAGCAGCCAAGATAAATCCGGGGCCCAGTACTTC
>TRBV7-9|many|TRBJ1-6|.
CASSSTSNSSPLHF
TGTGCCAGCAGCTCAACCTCTAATAGTTCACCCCTCCACTTT